This record concerns one TCR beta chain sequence. The antigen remains undetermined. These data are taken from a study of T-cell reconstitution after alpha-beta-depleted transplantation in children. Study observations and caveats: Newly made T cells mostly supplied T-cell counts and diversity one year after transplant. Expanded graft clones numbering several hundred reportedly gave rise to alpha-beta T cells about two months after transplant. In some patients, recipient T cells and intrathymic progenitors surviving conditioning explained high day-60 diversity.

Unique molecular identifiers were built into the TCRbeta library. TCRdb fed the PCR reads into MiXCR, producing one record per CDR3 protein. The sample lists 250,000 to 400,000 distinct CDR3 sequences; more than 20% were seen once. This CDR3 is 16 amino acids long. Germline V gene sequence: CDR1 WNHNN, CDR2 SYGVQD (reference sequence). The ends were cut back, 3 bases at V and 5 bases at J, with 18 bases in the middle. This clonotype originated in a male patient aged 10 to 17 who had a stem cell transplant for acute lymphoblastic leukemia, so the T cells may come from the graft donor. The sequencing used PBMCs, mostly from graft donor cells, collected 180 days after TCRalphabeta/CD19-depleted stem cell transplant. This chain connects TRBV10-1 to TRBJ2-3; the D gene is possibly TRBD2 (6 bases). The CDR3 spells CASSEGGLARRDTQYF. In DNA form, the CDR3 reads TGCGCCAGCAGTGAAGGAGGGCTAGCGAGACGAGATACGCAGTATTTT.